This record looks at one TCR beta chain sequence and its context. Its antigen is currently unknown. The sample is drawn from a study of cytomegalovirus exposure and HLA in healthy donors. Notes on the study in general: The dataset shows that most TCR sequences were rare, while some public TCRs occurred in many donors. Immune exposure information available was restricted to CMV serostatus. Productive rates of about 90% or about 30% were seen for most TCR beta V segments in an earlier analysis.

Germline CDR1 reads SGHNT; CDR2 reads YYREEE (reference sequence). Losses at the gene ends were 5 bases for V and 6 bases for J; bases not matched to a gene: 4. The CDR3 runs 14 residues. The PCR was carried out with 60 Vbeta primers and 13 Jbeta primers. The data were produced by immunoSEQ multiplex PCR, yet TCRdb's version contains in-frame clones alone and is incomplete. The sample records 90,000 to 110,000 clones, about 80% being singletons. Healthy bone marrow donors made up the donor group. The source material was PBMCs. The receptor was isolated from a man aged 25 to 40 in good health and CMV-seronegative. The chain combines TRBV5-4 with TRBJ2-2, with 10 bases fitting TRBD2. CDR3 sequence reads: CASSQLAGSGELFF. CDR3 DNA sequence: TGTGCCAGCAGTCAACTAGCGGGGTCCGGGGAGCTGTTTTTT.